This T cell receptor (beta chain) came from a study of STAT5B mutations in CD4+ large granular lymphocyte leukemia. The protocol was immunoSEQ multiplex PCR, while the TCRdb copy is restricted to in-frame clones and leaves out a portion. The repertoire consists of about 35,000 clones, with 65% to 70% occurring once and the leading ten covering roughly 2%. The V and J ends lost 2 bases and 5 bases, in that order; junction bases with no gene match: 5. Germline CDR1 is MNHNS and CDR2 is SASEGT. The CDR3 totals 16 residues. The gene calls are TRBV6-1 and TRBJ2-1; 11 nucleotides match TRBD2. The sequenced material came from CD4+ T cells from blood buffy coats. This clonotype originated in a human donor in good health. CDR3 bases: TGTGCCAGCAGTGAAAGGCCTAGCGGGGGGAACAATGAGCAGTTCTTC. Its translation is CASSERPSGGNNEQFF.